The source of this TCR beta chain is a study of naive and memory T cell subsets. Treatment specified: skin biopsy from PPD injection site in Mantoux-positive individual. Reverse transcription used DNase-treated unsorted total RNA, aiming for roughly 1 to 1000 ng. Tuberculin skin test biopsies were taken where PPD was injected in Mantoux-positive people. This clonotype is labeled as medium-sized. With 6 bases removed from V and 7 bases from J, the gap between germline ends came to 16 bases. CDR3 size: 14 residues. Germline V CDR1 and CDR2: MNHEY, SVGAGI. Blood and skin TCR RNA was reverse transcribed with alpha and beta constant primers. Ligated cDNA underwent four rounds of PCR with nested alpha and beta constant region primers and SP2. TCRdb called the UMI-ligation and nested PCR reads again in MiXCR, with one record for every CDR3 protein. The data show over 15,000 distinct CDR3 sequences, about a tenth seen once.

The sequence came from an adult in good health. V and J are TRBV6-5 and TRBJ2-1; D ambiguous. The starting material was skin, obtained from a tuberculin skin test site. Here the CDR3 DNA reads TGTGCCAGCAGCCGGACGGTGGCTAAAAATGAGCAGTTCTTC. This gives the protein CASSRTVAKNEQFF.